This is a list of T cell receptor beta chains from one sample in a study of T-cell memory formation after mild COVID-19. TCRdb passed the 5' RACE reads through MiXCR, listing each CDR3 protein once. The table shows hundreds of thousands of distinct CDR3 sequences, with under 25% occurring only once. The sequenced material came from PBMCs or a T cell subset sorted from them (not recorded which). The origin of the receptors is a man younger than 30 who had mild COVID-19 (a few samples of this study predate the infection). Cell type and time point are not known. The CDR3 runs from the conserved cysteine through the conserved F or W. Each record gives: D gene, clone size, V gene, CDR3 length, J gene, CDR3 protein, CDR3 DNA. D genes are given only for firm matches. Clone size is stated in some rows and not others, as once, few, many or a class when expanded.

D gene: NA
clone size: few
V gene: TRBV6-2/TRBV6-3
CDR3 length: 11
J gene: TRBJ2-7
CDR3 protein: CASGMGYEQYF
CDR3 DNA: TGTGCCAGCGGGATGGGCTACGAGCAGTACTTC

D gene: NA
clone size: NA
V gene: TRBV6-5
CDR3 length: 15
J gene: TRBJ2-3
CDR3 protein: CASRRGAWNTDTQYF
CDR3 DNA: TGTGCCAGCAGACGGGGGGCCTGGAACACAGATACGCAGTATTTT

D gene: NA
clone size: many
V gene: TRBV12-3/TRBV12-4
CDR3 length: 14
J gene: TRBJ2-7
CDR3 protein: CASSLRRDSYEQYF
CDR3 DNA: TGTGCCAGCAGTTTACGACGGGACTCCTACGAGCAGTACTTC

D gene: NA
clone size: few
V gene: TRBV20-1
CDR3 length: 13
J gene: TRBJ1-1
CDR3 protein: CSAREDTNTEAFF
CDR3 DNA: TGCAGTGCTAGAGAGGACACCAACACTGAAGCTTTCTTT

D gene: TRBD1
clone size: few
V gene: TRBV7-3
CDR3 length: 14
J gene: TRBJ2-5
CDR3 protein: CASSRQGVQETQYF
CDR3 DNA: TGTGCCAGCAGCAGACAGGGGGTCCAAGAGACCCAGTACTTC

D gene: NA
clone size: few
V gene: TRBV12-3/TRBV12-4
CDR3 length: 14
J gene: TRBJ2-7
CDR3 protein: CASSLTTGFSEQYF
CDR3 DNA: TGTGCCAGCAGTCTTACTACAGGGTTCAGCGAGCAGTACTTC

D gene: TRBD1
clone size: NA
V gene: TRBV7-9
CDR3 length: 16
J gene: TRBJ1-6
CDR3 protein: CASSRQGGIWNSPLHF
CDR3 DNA: TGTGCCAGCAGTAGACAGGGGGGGATATGGAATTCACCCCTCCACTTT

D gene: TRBD2
clone size: NA
V gene: TRBV9
CDR3 length: 16
J gene: TRBJ2-5
CDR3 protein: CASSVGERGSRETQYF
CDR3 DNA: TGTGCCAGCAGCGTAGGAGAGCGGGGGAGTAGGGAGACCCAGTACTTC

D gene: NA
clone size: NA
V gene: TRBV3-1
CDR3 length: 15
J gene: TRBJ1-2
CDR3 protein: CASSQDRSYNYGYTF
CDR3 DNA: TGTGCCAGCAGCCAAGATAGGAGTTATAACTATGGCTACACCTTC

D gene: TRBD1
clone size: NA
V gene: TRBV29-1
CDR3 length: 14
J gene: TRBJ1-2
CDR3 protein: CSVPDRGLYYGYTF
CDR3 DNA: TGCAGCGTTCCCGACAGGGGGCTTTACTATGGCTACACCTTC

D gene: NA
clone size: NA
V gene: TRBV7-6
CDR3 length: 20
J gene: TRBJ2-2
CDR3 protein: CASSLARITPFKTNTGELFF
CDR3 DNA: TGTGCCAGCAGCTTAGCCCGGATCACCCCTTTTAAAACGAACACCGGGGAGCTGTTTTTT

D gene: NA
clone size: NA
V gene: TRBV19
CDR3 length: 14
J gene: TRBJ2-2
CDR3 protein: CASSHPGHAGELFF
CDR3 DNA: TGTGCCAGTAGTCATCCGGGACACGCCGGGGAGCTGTTTTTT

D gene: NA
clone size: NA
V gene: TRBV23-1
CDR3 length: 16
J gene: TRBJ2-4
CDR3 protein: CASSPGQNLAKNIQYF
CDR3 DNA: TGCGCCAGCAGTCCGGGGCAGAACCTAGCCAAAAACATTCAGTACTTC

D gene: TRBD1
clone size: few
V gene: TRBV5-6
CDR3 length: 15
J gene: TRBJ1-5
CDR3 protein: CASSSTGTGARPQHF
CDR3 DNA: TGTGCCAGCAGCTCAACCGGGACAGGGGCTAGGCCCCAGCATTTT

D gene: NA
clone size: NA
V gene: TRBV7-2
CDR3 length: 14
J gene: TRBJ1-2
CDR3 protein: CASSLRITNYGYTF
CDR3 DNA: TGTGCCAGCAGCTTACGCATAACTAACTATGGCTACACCTTC

D gene: NA
clone size: few
V gene: TRBV5-1
CDR3 length: 15
J gene: TRBJ2-3
CDR3 protein: CASSLKTEPTDTQYF
CDR3 DNA: TGCGCCAGCAGCTTGAAGACGGAGCCCACAGATACGCAGTATTTT

D gene: NA
clone size: few
V gene: TRBV5-1
CDR3 length: 15
J gene: TRBJ2-3
CDR3 protein: CASSLGLSHTDTQYF
CDR3 DNA: TGCGCCAGCAGCTTGGGACTATCTCACACAGATACGCAGTATTTT

D gene: TRBD1
clone size: NA
V gene: TRBV11-1
CDR3 length: 17
J gene: TRBJ2-1
CDR3 protein: CASSGQGGRSDYNEQFF
CDR3 DNA: TGTGCCAGCAGCGGACAGGGGGGTAGGTCGGATTACAATGAGCAGTTCTTC

D gene: TRBD1
clone size: NA
V gene: TRBV9
CDR3 length: 16
J gene: TRBJ1-2
CDR3 protein: CASSEGTGTTNYGYTF
CDR3 DNA: TGTGCCAGCAGCGAGGGGACAGGGACGACTAACTATGGCTACACCTTC

D gene: TRBD1
clone size: few
V gene: TRBV6-2/TRBV6-3
CDR3 length: 15
J gene: TRBJ1-2
CDR3 protein: CASRLREGDSYGYTF
CDR3 DNA: TGTGCCAGCAGGCTACGAGAGGGGGACAGCTATGGCTACACCTTC

D gene: NA
clone size: many
V gene: TRBV15
CDR3 length: 14
J gene: TRBJ2-3
CDR3 protein: CATSRVGAANTQYF
CDR3 DNA: TGTGCCACCAGCAGAGTGGGGGCAGCTAATACGCAGTATTTT

D gene: NA
clone size: NA
V gene: TRBV7-9
CDR3 length: 13
J gene: TRBJ2-7
CDR3 protein: CASSLTVWDEQYF
CDR3 DNA: TGTGCCAGCAGCTTAACGGTTTGGGACGAGCAGTACTTC

D gene: NA
clone size: few
V gene: TRBV5-1
CDR3 length: 14
J gene: TRBJ1-1
CDR3 protein: CASSLAEVGTEAFF
CDR3 DNA: TGCGCCAGCAGCTTGGCCGAGGTTGGCACTGAAGCTTTCTTT

D gene: NA
clone size: few
V gene: TRBV7-2
CDR3 length: 14
J gene: TRBJ2-7
CDR3 protein: CASSLGGSPYEQYF
CDR3 DNA: TGTGCCAGCAGCTTAGGTGGTTCCCCCTACGAGCAGTACTTC

D gene: TRBD2
clone size: NA
V gene: TRBV7-8
CDR3 length: 17
J gene: TRBJ2-7
CDR3 protein: CASSCQSRLAPSIEQYF
CDR3 DNA: TGTGCCAGCAGCTGTCAGTCGAGACTAGCGCCGAGTATCGAGCAGTACTTC

D gene: NA
clone size: few
V gene: TRBV29-1
CDR3 length: 12
J gene: TRBJ2-7
CDR3 protein: CSVGTRDYEQYF
CDR3 DNA: TGCAGCGTAGGGACAAGGGACTACGAGCAGTACTTC

D gene: NA
clone size: few
V gene: TRBV20-1
CDR3 length: 14
J gene: TRBJ2-3
CDR3 protein: CSASWTDSTDTQYF
CDR3 DNA: TGCAGTGCTAGCTGGACAGACAGCACAGATACGCAGTATTTT

D gene: NA
clone size: many
V gene: TRBV7-8
CDR3 length: 15
J gene: TRBJ2-3
CDR3 protein: CASSLGGGGTDTQYF
CDR3 DNA: TGTGCCAGCAGCTTAGGCGGCGGAGGTACAGATACGCAGTATTTT

D gene: NA
clone size: few
V gene: TRBV20-1
CDR3 length: 13
J gene: TRBJ2-4
CDR3 protein: CSASLRGKNIQYF
CDR3 DNA: TGCAGTGCTAGCCTAAGGGGGAAAAACATTCAGTACTTC

D gene: TRBD1
clone size: NA
V gene: TRBV7-9
CDR3 length: 15
J gene: TRBJ2-1
CDR3 protein: CASSRDRGNYNEQFF
CDR3 DNA: TGTGCCAGCAGCCGGGACAGGGGGAACTACAATGAGCAGTTCTTC

D gene: NA
clone size: NA
V gene: TRBV7-6
CDR3 length: 14
J gene: TRBJ1-1
CDR3 protein: CASSLKGTNTEAFF
CDR3 DNA: TGTGCCAGCAGCTTAAAGGGAACGAACACTGAAGCTTTCTTT

D gene: NA
clone size: few
V gene: TRBV6-2/TRBV6-3
CDR3 length: 15
J gene: TRBJ2-2
CDR3 protein: CASSSAGQGTGELFF
CDR3 DNA: TGTGCCAGCAGTTCAGCTGGGCAGGGAACCGGGGAGCTGTTTTTT

D gene: NA
clone size: NA
V gene: TRBV4-3
CDR3 length: 13
J gene: TRBJ1-2
CDR3 protein: CASSQEGRNGYTF
CDR3 DNA: TGCGCCAGCAGCCAAGAAGGCAGGAATGGCTACACCTTC

D gene: TRBD1
clone size: NA
V gene: TRBV4-1
CDR3 length: 15
J gene: TRBJ2-1
CDR3 protein: CASSHPGQGSNEQFF
CDR3 DNA: TGCGCCAGCAGTCATCCGGGACAGGGCTCTAATGAGCAGTTCTTC

D gene: TRBD1
clone size: NA
V gene: TRBV29-1
CDR3 length: 14
J gene: TRBJ2-1
CDR3 protein: CSVLTGTVYNEQFF
CDR3 DNA: TGCAGCGTGCTTACCGGGACAGTCTACAATGAGCAGTTCTTC

D gene: NA
clone size: few
V gene: TRBV7-3
CDR3 length: 14
J gene: TRBJ2-5
CDR3 protein: CASSPTATQETQYF
CDR3 DNA: TGTGCCAGCAGCCCCACGGCAACTCAAGAGACCCAGTACTTC

D gene: TRBD2
clone size: NA
V gene: TRBV5-6
CDR3 length: 13
J gene: TRBJ2-7
CDR3 protein: CASSLADTYEQYF
CDR3 DNA: TGTGCCAGCAGCCTAGCGGACACCTACGAGCAGTACTTC

D gene: NA
clone size: many
V gene: TRBV2
CDR3 length: 13
J gene: TRBJ2-7
CDR3 protein: CASTARDPYEQYF
CDR3 DNA: TGTGCCAGCACGGCCAGGGACCCATACGAGCAGTACTTC

D gene: NA
clone size: NA
V gene: TRBV5-5
CDR3 length: 15
J gene: TRBJ2-3
CDR3 protein: CASSPTPTSTDTQYF
CDR3 DNA: TGTGCCAGCAGCCCCACCCCGACCAGCACAGATACGCAGTATTTT

D gene: NA
clone size: NA
V gene: TRBV5-1
CDR3 length: 14
J gene: TRBJ2-1
CDR3 protein: CASSFRPGGDEQFF
CDR3 DNA: TGCGCCAGCAGCTTCCGGCCCGGGGGTGATGAGCAGTTCTTC

D gene: NA
clone size: many
V gene: TRBV4-1
CDR3 length: 13
J gene: TRBJ2-7
CDR3 protein: CASSRSVHYEQYF
CDR3 DNA: TGCGCCAGCAGCCGGAGCGTACACTACGAGCAGTACTTC

D gene: NA
clone size: NA
V gene: TRBV5-1
CDR3 length: 15
J gene: TRBJ2-2
CDR3 protein: CASSLVGPNTGELFF
CDR3 DNA: TGCGCCAGCAGCTTGGTGGGACCTAACACCGGGGAGCTGTTTTTT

D gene: NA
clone size: NA
V gene: TRBV5-1
CDR3 length: 16
J gene: TRBJ2-1
CDR3 protein: CASRNRHGRFHDEQFF
CDR3 DNA: TGCGCCAGCAGGAACCGCCATGGACGGTTTCACGATGAGCAGTTCTTC

D gene: TRBD2
clone size: few
V gene: TRBV12-3/TRBV12-4
CDR3 length: 13
J gene: TRBJ2-1
CDR3 protein: CASRPGGYNEQFF
CDR3 DNA: TGTGCCAGCAGGCCGGGGGGCTACAATGAGCAGTTCTTC